Listed here are 21 T cell receptor beta chains from one sample, sequenced in a study of blood T cell repertoires in COVID-19. TCRdb's copy holds only in-frame clones and misses some; the assay was immunoSEQ multiplex PCR. The top ten clones hold 4% of a sample with about 120,000 clones, approximately 81% of them seen once. The sample was peripheral blood. These TCRs come from a woman aged 80 or over with acute or convalescent COVID-19.

This chain links TRBV5-4 with TRBJ1-2, with 8 bases that match TRBD1. After removal of 4 bases from V and 5 bases from J, the junction contained 10 bases not matched to a gene. CDR3 length: 15 amino acids. The germline V gene encodes CDR1 SGHNT and CDR2 YYREEE (reference sequence). The CDR3: CASSLTGRGLYGYTF. The CDR3 DNA reads as TGTGCCAGCAGCCTAACGGGCAGGGGGCTTTATGGCTACACCTTC.

In its sample, this clone was seen a few times. The CDR3 here is CASSQDSHQPQHF. For the CDR3, the DNA is TGTGCCAGCAGCCAAGACTCCCATCAGCCCCAGCATTTT. The chain employs TRBV3-1 (or the pseudogene TRBV3-2) and TRBJ1-5; D is undetermined. Deletions cut 0 bases from V and 5 bases from J, with 5 bases between. CDR3 length: 13 amino acids. The germline V gene has CDR1 LGHDT and CDR2 YNNKEL (reference sequence).

The chain employs TRBV6-5 and TRBJ1-6, with 9 bases aligning to TRBD1. CDR1 MNHEY and CDR2 SVGAGI come from the germline V gene. This CDR3 is 16 amino acids long. V was clipped by 4 bases and J by 2 bases; unmatched bases: 3. The CDR3: CASSWTGDPYNSPLHF. CDR3 DNA: TGTGCCAGCAGTTGGACAGGGGATCCCTATAATTCACCCCTCCACTTT.

This chain joins TRBV5-4 and TRBJ2-7; D may be TRBD2 (6 bases). CDR1 and CDR2 (germline): SGHNT, YYREEE (reference sequence). V was cut by 0 bases and J by 6 bases, with 13 bases left in between. This CDR3 has 14 residues. CDR3 region: CASSLGGLGGEQYF. The CDR3 DNA reads as TGTGCCAGCAGCTTGGGAGGATTGGGAGGCGAGCAGTACTTC.

CDR3 nucleotides: TGTGCCAGCAGCGTCGTCGGAGCGGTGCAAGAGACCCAGTACTTC. Translated: CASSVVGAVQETQYF. This chain links TRBV5-4 with TRBJ2-5; weak D call: TRBD2 (5 bases). The V end was cut by 4 bases, the J end by 2 bases, with 15 bases between. Germline V gene data show CDR1 as SGHNT and CDR2 as YYREEE (reference sequence). This CDR3 region has 15 residues.

Notes on this clone: Other DNA sequences in the sample encode the same CDR3. This rearrangement joins TRBV7-2 to TRBJ1-1, with 8 bases fitting TRBD1. After removal of 3 bases from V and 5 bases from J, the junction contained 5 bases not matched to a gene. Germline V lookup: CDR1 SGHTA, CDR2 FQGNSA. The CDR3 is 14 amino acids. The CDR3 region is CASSFTGGGTEAFF. In DNA form, the CDR3 reads TGTGCCAGCAGCTTTACAGGGGGGGGGACTGAAGCTTTCTTT.

The chain employs TRBV19 and TRBJ1-4; D is undetermined. The V gene's germline CDR1 is LNHDA and CDR2 SQIVND (reference sequence). This CDR3 has 15 residues. V was clipped by 5 bases and J by 6 bases, with 16 bases between them. CDR3 coding DNA: TGTGCCAGTAGTCCGATTTCCGGGTCGGATGAAAAACTGTTTTTT. It encodes CASSPISGSDEKLFF.

The V and J genes are TRBV30 and TRBJ1-2, with 10 bases matching TRBD1. The CDR3 is 14 amino acids. Trimming at V came to 2 bases and at J to 3 bases, leaving 3 bases not matched to a gene. CDR1 GTSNPN and CDR2 SVGIG come from the germline V gene (reference sequence). DNA for the CDR3: TGTGCCTGGAGTTACGGACAGGGGGACTATGGCTACACCTTC. Amino acid sequence: CAWSYGQGDYGYTF.

This chain uses TRBV19 with TRBJ1-3; the D gene is possibly TRBD1 (5 bases). This CDR3 region has 14 residues. Germline V gene data show CDR1 as LNHDA and CDR2 as SQIVND (reference sequence). V dropped 6 bases and J dropped 0 bases, with 9 bases sitting between them. CDR3 nucleotide sequence: TGTGCCAGTAGGGGGCCCTTCTCTGGAAACACCATATATTTT. It specifies CASRGPFSGNTIYF.

This clone has just one count. The chain uses TRBV27 and TRBJ2-5; TRBD1 agrees at 9 bases. From germline, CDR1 is MNHEY and CDR2 SMNVEV (reference sequence). CDR3 length: 14 residues. V lost 2 bases and J lost 6; bases outside the gene matches: 4. The CDR3 DNA is TGTGCCAGCAGTTTAATGGACAGGGGTCAGACCCAGTACTTC. Translated: CASSLMDRGQTQYF.

The chain is built from TRBV11-3 and TRBJ2-2; D unclear. V was clipped by 0 bases and J by 7 bases, with 9 bases between them. Germline V gene data show CDR1 as SGHNT and CDR2 as YENEEA. CDR3 length: 14 residues. In nucleotides, the CDR3 is TGTGCCAGCAGCTTAGATCAGTACAGCGGGGAGCTGTTTTTT. Residues: CASSLDQYSGELFF.

J is TRBJ2-3 and V is TRBV19; D is uncertain. The CDR3 is 14 amino acids. Trimming left V 7 bases short and J 0 bases short, with 11 bases between. Germline CDR1 LNHDA, CDR2 SQIVND (reference sequence). CDR3 loop: CASKVELSTDTQYF. CDR3 DNA: TGTGCCAGTAAAGTCGAGCTGAGCACAGATACGCAGTATTTT.

J is TRBJ1-2 and V is TRBV11-2; TRBD1 is a possible D gene (6 bases). V dropped 1 base and J dropped 2 bases, with 14 bases sitting between them. The CDR3 runs 16 residues. Germline V gene sequence: CDR1 SGHAT, CDR2 FQNNGV. The CDR3 region is CASSLVGAGANYGYTF. The CDR3 nucleotides are TGTGCCAGCAGCTTAGTTGGGGCGGGGGCGAACTATGGCTACACCTTC.

The genes are TRBV7-3 and TRBJ2-3, with D perhaps matching TRBD2 (6 bases). Germline loops: CDR1 SGHTA, CDR2 FQGTGA. The V and J ends lost 4 bases and 8 bases respectively, with 10 bases between them. The CDR3 loop spans 12 amino acids. The CDR3 here is CASSSSGLTQYF. The CDR3 nucleotides are TGTGCCAGCAGCTCCTCGGGACTTACGCAGTATTTT.

The chain recombines TRBV5-5 with TRBJ2-3; the match to TRBD2 covers 11 bases. The CDR3 covers 19 residues. Germline V gene data show CDR1 as SGHKS and CDR2 as YYEKEE (reference sequence). Unmatched junction bases numbered 12, after V lost 3 bases and J lost 0 bases. DNA for the CDR3: TGTGCCAGCAGCTCCCCCACTAGCGGGGGAGTAACTAGCACAGATACGCAGTATTTT. Its protein product is CASSSPTSGGVTSTDTQYF.

V gene TRBV5-4 combines with J gene TRBJ1-1, with 9 bases aligning to TRBD1. This CDR3 spans 16 amino acids. Germline V gene lookup returns CDR1 SGHNT and CDR2 YYREEE (reference sequence). The junction had 14 bases not matched to a gene; V was cut back by 10 bases and J by 1 base. The CDR3: CAQGTGGSLRNTEAFF. In DNA, the CDR3 is TGTGCCCAGGGTACAGGGGGCTCCTTAAGGAACACTGAAGCTTTCTTT.

The chain has TRBV27 and TRBJ2-7; TRBD1 matches 7 bases. The CDR3 covers 14 residues. Germline CDR1 reads MNHEY; CDR2 reads SMNVEV (reference sequence). The junction had 6 bases not matched to a gene; V was cut back by 6 bases and J by 1 base. The chain's CDR3 is CASRGAGGSYEQYF. In nucleotides, the CDR3 is TGTGCCAGCAGGGGGGCAGGGGGATCCTACGAGCAGTACTTC.

V is TRBV7-8 and J is TRBJ2-2; perhaps TRBD2 as D (6 bases). Trimming cost V 1 base and J 0 bases, with 9 bases left between them. The CDR3 length is 16 residues. Germline-derived CDR1 and CDR2 are SGHVS and FQNEAQ. DNA for the CDR3: TGTGCCAGCAGCTTAGTCGCGGGACCGAACACCGGGGAGCTGTTTTTT. Protein product: CASSLVAGPNTGELFF.

The rearrangement joins TRBV24-1 to TRBJ2-3; 8 nucleotides align to TRBD1. V was clipped by 3 bases and J by 4 bases; unmatched bases: 5. The length of the CDR3 is 15 residues. Germline-derived CDR1 and CDR2 are KGHDR and SFDVKD. The CDR3 region is CATSDPHRGADTQYF. CDR3 sequence (DNA): TGTGCCACCAGTGATCCACACAGGGGGGCAGATACGCAGTATTTT.

The rearrangement links TRBV30 to TRBJ1-2; D gene uncertain. The CDR3 covers 11 residues. Germline CDR1 is GTSNPN and CDR2 is SVGIG (reference sequence). V gave up 3 bases and J gave up 8 bases, with 10 bases separating them. CDR3 loop: CAWRESRGYTF. CDR3 DNA: TGTGCCTGGAGGGAGTCTAGGGGCTACACCTTC.

The rearrangement joins TRBV6-2 or TRBV6-3 to TRBJ1-2; D remains unclear. V lost 6 bases and J 5 bases, leaving 10 bases between the germline ends. The CDR3 length is 12 residues. CDR1 and CDR2 from the germline V gene are MNHEY and SVGEGT. The CDR3 reads CASSPSGYGYTF. The CDR3, as DNA: TGTGCCAGCAGCCCAAGCGGGTATGGCTACACCTTC.